Listed here is a single TCR beta chain. This entry belongs to a study of blood T cell repertoires in COVID-19. Looking at the study overall: In each case, the material was cDNA or gDNA derived from T cells, B-cell-depleted T cells, or PBMCs.

The CDR3 length is 13 residues. Trimming pared 5 bases from V and 5 bases from J, leaving 15 bases between. In germline, CDR1 is SQVTM, CDR2 ANQGSEA. Data came from immunoSEQ multiplex PCR; TCRdb stores just in-frame clones and leaves some out. The table includes 35,000 to 55,000 clones, over 70% detected once. This clonotype was sampled from a human donor in a cohort sampled during active COVID-19. The V gene is TRBV29-1, the J gene TRBJ1-2, with unresolved D. Sequencing used peripheral blood. For the CDR3, the DNA is TGCAGCGTTCTTCCATCGTCGAGATATGGCTACACCTTC. Translating it yields CSVLPSSRYGYTF.